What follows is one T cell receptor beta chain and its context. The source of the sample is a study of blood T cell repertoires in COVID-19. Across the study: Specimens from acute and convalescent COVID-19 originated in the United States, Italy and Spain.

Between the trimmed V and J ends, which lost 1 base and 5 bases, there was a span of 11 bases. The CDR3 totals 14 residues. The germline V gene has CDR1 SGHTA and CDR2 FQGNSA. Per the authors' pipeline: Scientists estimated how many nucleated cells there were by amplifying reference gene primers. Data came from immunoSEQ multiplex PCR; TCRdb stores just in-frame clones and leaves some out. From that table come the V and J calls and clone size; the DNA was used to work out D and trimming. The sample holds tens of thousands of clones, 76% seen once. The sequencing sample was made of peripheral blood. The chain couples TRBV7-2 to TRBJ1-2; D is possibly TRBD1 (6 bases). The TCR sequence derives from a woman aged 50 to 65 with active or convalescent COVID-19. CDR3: CASSLGSQGYGYTF. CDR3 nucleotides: TGTGCCAGCAGCTTAGGTAGCCAGGGGTATGGCTACACCTTC.